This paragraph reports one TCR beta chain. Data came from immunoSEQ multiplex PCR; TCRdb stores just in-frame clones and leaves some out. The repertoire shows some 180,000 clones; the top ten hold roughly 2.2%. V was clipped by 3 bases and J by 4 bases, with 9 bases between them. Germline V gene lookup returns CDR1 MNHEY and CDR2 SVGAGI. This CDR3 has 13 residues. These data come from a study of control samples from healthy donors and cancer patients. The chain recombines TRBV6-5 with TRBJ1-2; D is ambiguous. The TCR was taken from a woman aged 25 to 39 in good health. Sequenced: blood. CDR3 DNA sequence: TGTGCCAGCAGTTATGAGGGCACCTATGGCTACACCTTC. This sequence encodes CASSYEGTYGYTF.